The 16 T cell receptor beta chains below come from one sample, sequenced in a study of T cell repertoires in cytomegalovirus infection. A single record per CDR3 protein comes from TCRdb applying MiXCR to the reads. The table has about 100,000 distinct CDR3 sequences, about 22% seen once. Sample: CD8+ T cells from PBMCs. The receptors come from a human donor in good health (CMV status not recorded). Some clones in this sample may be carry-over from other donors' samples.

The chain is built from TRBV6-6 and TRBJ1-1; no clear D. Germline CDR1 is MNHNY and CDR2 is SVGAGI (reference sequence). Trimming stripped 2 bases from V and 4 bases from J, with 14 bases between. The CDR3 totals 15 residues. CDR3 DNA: TGTGCCAGCAGTTACGCCTCCCGGGGAGGCACTGAAGCTTTCTTT. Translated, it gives CASSYASRGGTEAFF.

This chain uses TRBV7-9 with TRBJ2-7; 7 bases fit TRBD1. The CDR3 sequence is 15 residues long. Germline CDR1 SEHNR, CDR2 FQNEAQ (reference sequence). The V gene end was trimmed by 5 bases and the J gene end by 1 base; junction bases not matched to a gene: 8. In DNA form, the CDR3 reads TGTGCCAGCAGCCCGGCGACAGGGTCGTCCTACGAGCAGTACTTC. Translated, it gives CASSPATGSSYEQYF.

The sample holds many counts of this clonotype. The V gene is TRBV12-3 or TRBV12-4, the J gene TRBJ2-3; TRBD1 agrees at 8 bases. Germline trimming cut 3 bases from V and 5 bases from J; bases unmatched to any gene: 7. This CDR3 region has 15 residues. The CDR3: CASSFSGGGGDTQYF. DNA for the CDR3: TGTGCCAGCAGTTTTTCAGGGGGCGGAGGAGATACGCAGTATTTT.

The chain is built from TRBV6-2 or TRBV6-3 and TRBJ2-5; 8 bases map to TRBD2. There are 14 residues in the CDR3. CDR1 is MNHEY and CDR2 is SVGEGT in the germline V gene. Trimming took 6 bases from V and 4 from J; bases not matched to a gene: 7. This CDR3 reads CASRRAGARETQYF. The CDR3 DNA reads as TGTGCCAGCAGACGAGCGGGAGCGAGAGAGACCCAGTACTTC.

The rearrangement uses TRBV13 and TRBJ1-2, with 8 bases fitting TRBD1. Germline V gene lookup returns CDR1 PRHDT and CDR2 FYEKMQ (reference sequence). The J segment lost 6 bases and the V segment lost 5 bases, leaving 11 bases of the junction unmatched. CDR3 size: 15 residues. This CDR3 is CASSPPDREVHGYTF. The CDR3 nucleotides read TGTGCCAGCAGCCCGCCGGACAGGGAGGTCCATGGCTACACCTTC.

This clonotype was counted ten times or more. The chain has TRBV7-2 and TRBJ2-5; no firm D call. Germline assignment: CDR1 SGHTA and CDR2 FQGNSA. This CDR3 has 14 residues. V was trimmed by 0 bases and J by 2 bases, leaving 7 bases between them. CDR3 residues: CASSLALTQETQYF. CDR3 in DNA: TGTGCCAGCAGCTTAGCCCTAACACAAGAGACCCAGTACTTC. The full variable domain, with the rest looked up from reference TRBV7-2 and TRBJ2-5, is GAGVSQSPSNKVTEKGKDVELRCDPISGHTALYWYRQSLGQGLEFLIYFQGNSAPDKSGLPSDRFSAERTGGSVSTLTIQRTQQEDSAVYLCASSLALTQETQYFGPGTRLLVL.

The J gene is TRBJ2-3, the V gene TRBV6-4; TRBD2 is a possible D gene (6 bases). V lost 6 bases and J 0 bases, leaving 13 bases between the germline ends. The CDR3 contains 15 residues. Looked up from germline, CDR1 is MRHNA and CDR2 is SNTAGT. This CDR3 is CASSRDFTSTDTQYF. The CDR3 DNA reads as TGTGCCAGCAGCCGGGACTTCACAAGCACAGATACGCAGTATTTT.

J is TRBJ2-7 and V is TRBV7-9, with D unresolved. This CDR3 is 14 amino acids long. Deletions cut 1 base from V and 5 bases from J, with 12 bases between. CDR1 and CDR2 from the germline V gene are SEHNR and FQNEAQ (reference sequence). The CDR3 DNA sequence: TGTGCCAGCAGCTTAGTTTCGAACGCTCACGAGCAGTACTTC. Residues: CASSLVSNAHEQYF.

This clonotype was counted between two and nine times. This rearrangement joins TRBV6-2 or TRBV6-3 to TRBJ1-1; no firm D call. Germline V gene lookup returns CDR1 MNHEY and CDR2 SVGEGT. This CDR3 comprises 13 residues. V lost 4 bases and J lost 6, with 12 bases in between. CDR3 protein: CASSFAYPAEAFF. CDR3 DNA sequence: TGTGCCAGCAGTTTCGCCTATCCGGCTGAAGCTTTCTTT.

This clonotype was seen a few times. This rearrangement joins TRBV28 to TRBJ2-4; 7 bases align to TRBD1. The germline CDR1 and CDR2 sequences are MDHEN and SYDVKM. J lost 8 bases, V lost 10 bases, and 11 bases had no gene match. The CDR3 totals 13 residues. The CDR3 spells CATQDRDRDIQYF. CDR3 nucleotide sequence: TGTGCCACCCAAGACAGGGATCGAGACATTCAGTACTTC. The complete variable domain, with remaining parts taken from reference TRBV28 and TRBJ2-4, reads DVKVTQSSRYLVKRTGEKVFLECVQDMDHENMFWYRQDPGLGLRLIYFSYDVKMKEKGDIPEGYSVSREKKERFSLILESASTNQTSMYLCATQDRDRDIQYFGAGTRLSVL.

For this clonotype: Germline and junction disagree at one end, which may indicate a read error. The CDR3 DNA sequence: TGTGCCAGCAGTTTAAAGACGGGGCCCTGGGAGCAGTCCTTC. Translated, it gives CASSLKTGPWEQSF. The gene calls are TRBV27 and TRBJ2-7; D is tentatively TRBD1 or TRBD2 (5 bases each). The CDR3 length is 14 residues. The germline CDR1 and CDR2 sequences are MNHEY and SMNVEV (reference sequence).

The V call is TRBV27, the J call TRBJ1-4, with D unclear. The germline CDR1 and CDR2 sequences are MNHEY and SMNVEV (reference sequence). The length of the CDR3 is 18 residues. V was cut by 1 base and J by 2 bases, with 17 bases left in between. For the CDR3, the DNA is TGTGCCAGCAGTTTATACCCCCCCTCTACCACCACTAATGAAAAACTGTTTTTT. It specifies CASSLYPPSTTTNEKLFF.

CDR3 sequence reads: CASSQDSGYYGYTF. CDR3 DNA sequence: TGTGCCAGCAGCCAAGATTCCGGATACTATGGCTACACCTTC. The rearrangement uses TRBV14 and TRBJ1-2; no firm D call. V lost 0 bases and J 3 bases, leaving 8 bases between the germline ends. CDR1 and CDR2 from the germline V gene are SGHDN and FVKESK. The CDR3 spans 14 residues.

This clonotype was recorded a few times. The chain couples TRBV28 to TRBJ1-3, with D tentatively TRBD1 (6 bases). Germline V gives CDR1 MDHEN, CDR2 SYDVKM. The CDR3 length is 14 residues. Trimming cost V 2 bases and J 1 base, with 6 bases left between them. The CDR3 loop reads CASSLQGSGNTIYF. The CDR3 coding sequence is TGTGCCAGCAGTTTACAGGGGTCTGGAAACACCATATATTTT. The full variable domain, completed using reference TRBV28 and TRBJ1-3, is DVKVTQSSRYLVKRTGEKVFLECVQDMDHENMFWYRQDPGLGLRLIYFSYDVKMKEKGDIPEGYSVSREKKERFSLILESASTNQTSMYLCASSLQGSGNTIYFGEGSWLTVV.

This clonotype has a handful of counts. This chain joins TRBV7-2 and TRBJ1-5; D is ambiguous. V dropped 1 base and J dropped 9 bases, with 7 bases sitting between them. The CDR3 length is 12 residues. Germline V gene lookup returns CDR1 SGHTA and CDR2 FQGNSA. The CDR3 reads CASSLDSGPQHF. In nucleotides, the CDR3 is TGTGCCAGCAGCTTAGACTCGGGGCCCCAGCATTTT.

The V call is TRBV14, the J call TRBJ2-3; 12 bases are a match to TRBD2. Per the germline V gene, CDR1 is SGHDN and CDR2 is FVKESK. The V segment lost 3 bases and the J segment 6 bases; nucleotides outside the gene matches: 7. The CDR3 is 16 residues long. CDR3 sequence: CASSHYPSGGADTQYF. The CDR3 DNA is TGTGCCAGCAGCCACTACCCTAGCGGGGGGGCTGATACGCAGTATTTT.